The 4 T cell receptor beta chains listed next were all sequenced from one sample in a study of identical twins listed by TCRdb under 2016. Library preparation used 5' RACE. This sample was sequenced with an Illumina HiSeq 2000. In TCRdb, the public reads were trimmed at Q25 with fastp and aligned with MiXCR, with productive beta chains retained. Entries are consolidated by CDR3 protein sequence, retaining the most common genes and DNA. The sample yields roughly 570,000 distinct CDR3 sequences; 9% to 10% were counted once. Of the sample, under 3.5% falls within the top ten clones. These records were also assigned to another study, of yellow fever vaccine responses in identical twins.

Sample: PBMCs. These receptors were obtained from a woman aged 18-30 years in good health.

In this sample, this clonotype turned up a few times. The rearrangement links TRBV18 to TRBJ1-5; 10 bases fit TRBD1. J gave up 6 bases and V 5 bases, and 7 bases lay outside the gene matches. Germline lookup yields CDR1 KGHSH and CDR2 LQKENI. CDR3 size: 15 residues. CDR3 nucleotides: TGTGCCAGCTCAAGAGACAGGGGGCTTAGTCAGCCCCAGCATTTT. Protein: CASSRDRGLSQPQHF.

Here the CDR3 DNA reads TGCAGTGCTAGAGACTCTAGCGATAGCACAGATACGCAGTATTTT. This encodes CSARDSSDSTDTQYF. The chain couples TRBV20-1 to TRBJ2-3; a possible D gene is TRBD2 (6 bases). The length of the CDR3 is 15 residues. The germline V and J ends were trimmed by 0 bases and 0 bases, with 10 bases remaining between them. CDR1 and CDR2 (germline): DFQATT, SNEGSKA (reference sequence).

The chain joins TRBV3-1 to TRBJ2-1; possible D gene TRBD2, 6 bases. CDR1 is LGHDT, CDR2 YNNKEL, per germline (reference sequence). This CDR3 region has 16 residues. Deletions cut 5 bases from V and 5 bases from J, with 19 bases between. CDR3 residues: CASSATRGGFDNEQFF. In DNA, the CDR3 is TGTGCCAGCAGCGCAACCAGAGGAGGGTTCGACAATGAGCAGTTCTTC.

This chain uses TRBV20-1 with TRBJ2-1; 12 bases align to TRBD2. The length of the CDR3 is 13 residues. V shed 1 base, J shed 9 bases, and the junction held 1 base outside the gene matches. Germline CDR1 reads DFQATT; CDR2 reads SNEGSKA (reference sequence). CDR3 sequence (DNA): TGCAGTGCTAGAGGACTAGCGGGAGTTGAGCAGTTCTTC. Translation: CSARGLAGVEQFF.